These 28 T cell receptor beta chains originate from one sample sequenced in a study of T cell clonotyping in hematopoietic cell transplantation (dated by TCRdb to 2020 to 2022). The library was produced with the immunoSEQ multiplex PCR assay. Held by TCRdb, this immuneACCESS table contains in-frame sequences only and omits some clones. Under half of the omission traces to an unresolved V gene where checked; the cause of the rest is unknown. This sample comprises approximately 2,000 clones, roughly 94% of them detected only once. Clones ranked in the top ten supply roughly 4.5% of the sample. The specimen sequenced was peripheral blood mononuclear cells. The origin of the receptors is a man aged 50-60 years in good health. Some clones in this sample may be carry-over from other donors' samples.

The chain employs TRBV6-5 and TRBJ1-1; weak D call: TRBD1 (6 bases). The CDR3 is 13 residues long. Looked up from germline, CDR1 is MNHEY and CDR2 is SVGAGI. Trimming took off 5 bases at V and 5 bases at J, with 12 bases between the two ends. The CDR3 coding sequence is TGTGCCAGCAGTAACAGGGTTGGGACTGAAGCTTTCTTT. Residues: CASSNRVGTEAFF.

This clone was counted only a few times. This chain links TRBV5-1 with TRBJ2-7, with a weak D call TRBD2 (5 bases). CDR1 SGHRS and CDR2 YFSETQ come from the germline V gene. Between the trimmed V and J ends, which lost 4 bases and 3 bases, there was a span of 14 bases. The CDR3 has 14 residues. The CDR3 sequence is CASSPLDSGYEQYF. Here the CDR3 DNA reads TGCGCCAGCAGCCCCCTGGACTCGGGCTACGAGCAGTACTTC.

The chain links TRBV4-2 to TRBJ1-5; possible D gene TRBD1, 5 bases. There are 17 residues in the CDR3. Trimming shortened V by 0 bases and J by 0 bases, and 12 bases separated the two germline ends. Germline CDR1 is LGHNA and CDR2 is YNFKEQ. CDR3 in DNA: TGTGCCAGCAGCCAAGATCCGACAGCGACTAGCAATCAGCCCCAGCATTTT. This gives the protein CASSQDPTATSNQPQHF.

J is TRBJ1-2 and V is TRBV6-1, with D hard to call. Trimming removed 2 bases at V and 4 bases at J, with 17 bases between. Germline CDR1 is MNHNS and CDR2 is SASEGT. This CDR3 region has 16 residues. CDR3: CASSEFLEVPLYGYTF. DNA of the CDR3: TGTGCCAGCAGTGAATTTCTCGAGGTTCCGCTCTATGGCTACACCTTC.

The chain joins TRBV6-4 to TRBJ1-1; D gene ambiguous. V was clipped by 0 bases and J by 1 base, with 9 bases between them. Germline lookup yields CDR1 MRHNA and CDR2 SNTAGT. This CDR3 region has 15 residues. The CDR3 is CASSDSRQRNTEAFF. CDR3 sequence (DNA): TGTGCCAGCAGTGACTCGAGACAAAGGAACACTGAAGCTTTCTTT.

CDR3 protein: CASSYRGTNEKLFF. As DNA, the CDR3 is TGTGCCAGCAGCTACAGGGGGACTAATGAAAAACTGTTTTTT. This chain links TRBV5-6 with TRBJ1-4; 8 bases line up with TRBD1. The CDR3 loop spans 14 amino acids. Germline trimming cut 3 bases from V and 2 bases from J; bases unmatched to any gene: 0. Looked up from germline, CDR1 is SGHDT and CDR2 is YYEEEE.

CDR3 sequence reads: CASSSKTSGGTDTQYF. CDR3 coding DNA: TGTGCCAGCAGCTCAAAGACTAGCGGGGGCACAGATACGCAGTATTTT. The gene calls are TRBV11-1 and TRBJ2-3, with TRBD2 identical over 11 bases. CDR1 and CDR2 (germline): SGHAT, FQDESV (reference sequence). This CDR3 is 16 amino acids long. V shed 4 bases and J 1 base; nucleotides not matched to a gene: 4.

This clone was seen a single time. This chain uses TRBV2 with TRBJ2-1; D not certain. Trimming removed 6 bases from V and 4 bases from J, with 7 bases in between. This CDR3 region has 12 residues. From germline, CDR1 is SNHLY and CDR2 FYNNEI. The CDR3 DNA follows: TGTGCCAGCAGCGGAAAATACAATGAGCAGTTCTTC. Its translation: CASSGKYNEQFF.

V and J are TRBV5-1 and TRBJ2-2, with TRBD2 matching over 11 bases. This CDR3 has 16 residues. The trim removed 2 bases at V and 3 bases at J, leaving 3 bases unmatched. The germline V gene has CDR1 SGHRS and CDR2 YFSETQ. The CDR3 loop is CASSFLAGGHTGELFF. CDR3 nucleotides: TGCGCCAGCAGCTTTCTAGCGGGGGGACACACCGGGGAGCTGTTTTTT.

The rearrangement uses TRBV5-3 and TRBJ1-1, with TRBD1 identical over 8 bases. TRBV5-3 qualifies as an ORF whose function is uncertain. The J segment lost 5 bases and the V segment lost 2 bases, leaving 11 bases of the junction unmatched. This CDR3 spans 16 amino acids. The CDR3 DNA reads TGTGCCAGAAGCTTCGACAGGGGAACAGGGGGGACTGAAGCTTTCTTT. As protein: CARSFDRGTGGTEAFF.

The chain recombines TRBV19 with TRBJ2-1, with 12 nucleotides matching TRBD1. The CDR3 spans 14 residues. V lost 4 bases to trimming and J lost 9 bases; unmatched junction nucleotides: 4. The germline V gene encodes CDR1 LNHDA and CDR2 SQIVND (reference sequence). Here the CDR3 reads CASSRGQGASEQFF. CDR3 DNA: TGTGCCAGTAGTAGGGGACAGGGGGCTAGTGAGCAGTTCTTC.

The chain has TRBV29-1 and TRBJ1-1, with D possibly TRBD1 on 5 matching bases. From germline, CDR1 is SQVTM and CDR2 ANQGSEA. The germline V and J ends were trimmed by 0 bases and 5 bases, with 16 bases remaining between them. This CDR3 comprises 15 residues. In DNA, the CDR3 is TGCAGCGTTGAAGATGGATTCCTGGGGCGGACTGAAGCTTTCTTT. It codes for CSVEDGFLGRTEAFF.

The V and J genes are TRBV9 and TRBJ2-5, with D perhaps TRBD1 (5 bases). CDR3 length: 13 amino acids. The germline V gene encodes CDR1 SGDLS and CDR2 YYNGEE. The V end lost 7 bases, the J end lost 3 bases, and 13 bases lay between the germline ends. CDR3 DNA sequence: TGTGCCAGCTCACTGGGCAGGGAAGAGACCCAGTACTTC. Its translation is CASSLGREETQYF. The whole variable domain, remainder taken from reference TRBV9 and TRBJ2-5, is DSGVTQTPKHLITATGQRVTLRCSPRSGDLSVYWYQQSLDQGLQFLIQYYNGEERAKGNILERFSAQQFPDLHSELNLSSLELGDSALYFCASSLGREETQYFGPGTRLLVL.

This clone appeared a single time. The rearrangement joins TRBV5-6 to TRBJ2-3; 14 bases agree with TRBD2. There are 17 residues in the CDR3. With V trimmed by 0 bases and J by 2 bases, 2 bases remained unmatched. Per germline, CDR1 SGHDT and CDR2 YYEEEE. This chain's CDR3 is CASSLGLAGGPTDTQYF. The CDR3 DNA reads as TGTGCCAGCAGCTTGGGACTAGCGGGGGGGCCCACAGATACGCAGTATTTT.

Regarding this clone: This CDR3 is also generated by other DNA sequences in the sample. The V call is TRBV7-2, the J call TRBJ2-5; D may correspond to TRBD1 or TRBD2 (5 bases each). This CDR3 spans 13 amino acids. Deletions cut 3 bases from V and 5 bases from J, with 10 bases between. Per germline, CDR1 SGHTA and CDR2 FQGNSA. The CDR3 loop is CASSFTGGETQYF. The CDR3 DNA follows: TGTGCCAGCAGCTTCACTGGGGGTGAGACCCAGTACTTC.

The chain links TRBV28 to TRBJ1-6, with D possibly being TRBD1 (5 bases). The CDR3 is made up of 15 amino acids. Germline values: CDR1 MDHEN, CDR2 SYDVKM. Trimming left V 8 bases short and J 1 base short, with 12 bases between. The CDR3 region is CASGTGPSYNSPLHF. The CDR3 DNA is TGTGCCAGCGGGACCGGGCCTTCCTATAATTCACCCCTCCACTTT.

This chain connects TRBV7-2 to TRBJ1-6; D ambiguous. The CDR3 sequence is 13 residues long. The germline CDR1 and CDR2 sequences are SGHTA and FQGNSA. V was shortened by 5 bases and J by 7 bases, with 9 bases between the two germline ends. Written as DNA, the CDR3 is TGTGCCAGCAGCCGCTTGGTGAATTCACCCCTCCACTTT. This translates into CASSRLVNSPLHF.

V is TRBV19 and J is TRBJ2-1, with 10 bases identical to TRBD2. From germline, CDR1 is LNHDA and CDR2 SQIVND (reference sequence). V trimming: 4 bases; J trimming: 2 bases; junction bases outside the gene matches: 5. CDR3 length: 16 amino acids. CDR3 protein: CASSRGAGGAYNEQFF. The CDR3 bases are TGTGCCAGTAGTAGGGGAGCGGGGGGGGCCTACAATGAGCAGTTCTTC.

The V gene is TRBV4-3, the J gene TRBJ1-6; D is undetermined. V was clipped by 1 base and J by 7 bases, with 11 bases between them. Germline loops: CDR1 LGHNA, CDR2 YSLEER. This CDR3 has 15 amino acids. Written as DNA, the CDR3 is TGCGCCAGCAGCCAAGCTATACAGTTGAATTCACCCCTCCACTTT. Translating gives CASSQAIQLNSPLHF.

CDR3 residues: CASSYSTRTGFHEQYF. In DNA form, the CDR3 reads TGTGCCAGCAGTTACTCCACCCGGACAGGGTTCCACGAGCAGTACTTC. The chain uses TRBV6-5 and TRBJ2-7, with 8 bases aligning to TRBD1. The germline CDR1 and CDR2 sequences are MNHEY and SVGAGI. CDR3 size: 16 residues. With 0 bases clipped from V and 5 bases from J, the junction kept 9 bases outside the gene matches.

The rearrangement joins TRBV4-1 to TRBJ1-2; 10 positions match TRBD1. V dropped 4 bases and J dropped 4; count of bases not matched to a gene: 6. The CDR3 extends over 15 amino acids. Germline assignment: CDR1 MGHRA and CDR2 YSYEKL. In DNA, the CDR3 is TGCGCCAGCAGCCCGGGACAGGGGAATGGCTATGGCTACACCTTC. Translation gives CASSPGQGNGYGYTF.

V and J are TRBV6-6 and TRBJ2-7, with TRBD1 matching over 11 bases. Looked up from germline, CDR1 is MNHNY and CDR2 is SVGAGI (reference sequence). The CDR3 length is 16 residues. The V and J ends lost 4 bases and 2 bases, in that order; junction bases with no gene match: 7. Here the CDR3 DNA reads TGTGCCAGCAGTTCCAACCGGGACAGGGGGGCCTACGAGCAGTACTTC. Translated: CASSSNRDRGAYEQYF.

The chain links TRBV7-8 to TRBJ2-4; D possibly corresponds to TRBD2 (5 bases). Per the germline V gene, CDR1 is SGHVS and CDR2 is FQNEAQ. Deletions cut 4 bases from V and 1 base from J, with 20 bases between. The CDR3 spans 18 residues. The CDR3 is CASSYARFPGVAKNIQYF. The CDR3 DNA is TGTGCCAGCAGCTATGCCCGGTTCCCCGGGGTCGCCAAAAACATTCAGTACTTC.

This sequence joins TRBV6-1 and TRBJ1-2, with a tentative D call TRBD1 (6 bases). V was cut by 2 bases and J by 5 bases, with 15 bases left in between. This CDR3 comprises 15 residues. Germline values: CDR1 MNHNS, CDR2 SASEGT. The CDR3 protein is CASSESGGQVYGYTF. In nucleotides, the CDR3 is TGTGCCAGCAGTGAATCGGGGGGGCAGGTATATGGCTACACCTTC.

The rearrangement joins TRBV7-2 to TRBJ1-1; no clear D gene. Germline loops: CDR1 SGHTA, CDR2 FQGNSA. Trimming took off 3 bases at V and 0 bases at J, with 14 bases between the two ends. There are 16 residues in the CDR3. Here the CDR3 DNA reads TGTGCCAGCAGCTTCTTTCCTGGGCGGTTGAACACTGAAGCTTTCTTT. Protein product: CASSFFPGRLNTEAFF.

The chain links TRBV27 to TRBJ2-1, with TRBD1 matching over 8 bases. The CDR3 runs 16 residues. Germline V gives CDR1 MNHEY, CDR2 SMNVEV (reference sequence). With 4 bases clipped from V and 2 bases from J, the junction kept 7 bases outside the gene matches. CDR3 sequence: CASSSDQGAAYNEQFF. The CDR3 nucleotides are TGTGCCAGCAGTTCCGATCAGGGGGCTGCCTACAATGAGCAGTTCTTC.

This clone has just one count. This chain's CDR3 is CAWSLDRPPETQYF. The CDR3 nucleotides are TGTGCCTGGAGTCTAGATCGCCCTCCGGAGACCCAGTACTTC. The chain couples TRBV30 to TRBJ2-5, with no clear D. Germline loops: CDR1 GTSNPN, CDR2 SVGIG (reference sequence). The CDR3 runs 14 residues. Between the trimmed V and J ends, which lost 2 bases and 5 bases, there was a span of 15 bases.

The sample holds one count of this clone. The V gene is TRBV7-9, the J gene TRBJ1-2; 9 bases fit TRBD1. Germline trimming cut 3 bases from V and 7 bases from J; bases unmatched to any gene: 9. The CDR3 runs 15 residues. Germline V lookup: CDR1 SEHNR, CDR2 FQNEAQ (reference sequence). The CDR3 loop reads CASSFYTGGVFGYTF. CDR3 sequence (DNA): TGTGCCAGCAGCTTCTATACAGGGGGCGTTTTTGGCTACACCTTC.